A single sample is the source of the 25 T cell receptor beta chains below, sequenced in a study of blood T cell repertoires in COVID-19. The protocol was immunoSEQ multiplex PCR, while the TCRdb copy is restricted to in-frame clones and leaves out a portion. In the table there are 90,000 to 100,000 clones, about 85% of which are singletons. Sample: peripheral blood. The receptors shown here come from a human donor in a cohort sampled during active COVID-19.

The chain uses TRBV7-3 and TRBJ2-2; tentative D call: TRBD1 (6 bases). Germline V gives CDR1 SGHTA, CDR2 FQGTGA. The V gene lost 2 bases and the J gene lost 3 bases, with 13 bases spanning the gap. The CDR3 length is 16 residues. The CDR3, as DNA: TGTGCCAGCAGCTTATTCAGGGGTCGAGACACCGGGGAGCTGTTTTTT. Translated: CASSLFRGRDTGELFF.

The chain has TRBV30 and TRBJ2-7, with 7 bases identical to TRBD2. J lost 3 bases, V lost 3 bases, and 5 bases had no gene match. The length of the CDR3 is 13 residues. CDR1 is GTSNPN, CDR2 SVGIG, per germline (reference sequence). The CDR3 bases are TGTGCCTGGAGCGGCCCGGGGGGCTACGAGCAGTACTTC. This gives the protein CAWSGPGGYEQYF.

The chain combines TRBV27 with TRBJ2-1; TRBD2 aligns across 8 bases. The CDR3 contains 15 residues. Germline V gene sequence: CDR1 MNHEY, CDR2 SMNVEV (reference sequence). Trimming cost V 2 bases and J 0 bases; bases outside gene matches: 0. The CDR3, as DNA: TGTGCCAGCAGTTTAACTAGCGGCTCCTACAATGAGCAGTTCTTC. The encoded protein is CASSLTSGSYNEQFF.

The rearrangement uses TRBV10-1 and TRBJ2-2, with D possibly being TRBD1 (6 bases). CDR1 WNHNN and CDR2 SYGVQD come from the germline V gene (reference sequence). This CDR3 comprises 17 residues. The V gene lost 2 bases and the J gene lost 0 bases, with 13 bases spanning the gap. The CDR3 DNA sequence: TGCGCCAGCAGTGAGGTAGGGCGGACAGCGAACACCGGGGAGCTGTTTTTT. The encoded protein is CASSEVGRTANTGELFF.

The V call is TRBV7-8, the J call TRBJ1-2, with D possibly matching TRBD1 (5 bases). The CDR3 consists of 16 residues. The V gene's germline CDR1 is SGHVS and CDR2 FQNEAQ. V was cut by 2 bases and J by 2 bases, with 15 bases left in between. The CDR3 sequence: CASSLHKRTTNYGYTF. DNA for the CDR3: TGTGCCAGCAGCTTACACAAACGGACAACCAACTATGGCTACACCTTC.

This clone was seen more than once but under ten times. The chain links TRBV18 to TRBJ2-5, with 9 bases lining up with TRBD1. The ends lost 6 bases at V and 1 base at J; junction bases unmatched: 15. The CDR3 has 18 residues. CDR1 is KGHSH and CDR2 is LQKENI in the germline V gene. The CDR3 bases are TGTGCCAGCTCGGCCCCGGACAGGGGCGTCGAGGGCCAAGAGACCCAGTACTTC. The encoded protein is CASSAPDRGVEGQETQYF.

CDR3 coding DNA: TGTGCCAGCCTACCAGGGGGCGGCTATGGCTACACCTTC. Translating it yields CASLPGGGYGYTF. The chain couples TRBV7-8 to TRBJ1-2; 8 nucleotides agree with TRBD1. Germline values: CDR1 SGHVS, CDR2 FQNEAQ. Germline trimming cut 8 bases from V and 4 bases from J; bases unmatched to any gene: 6. The CDR3 contains 13 residues.

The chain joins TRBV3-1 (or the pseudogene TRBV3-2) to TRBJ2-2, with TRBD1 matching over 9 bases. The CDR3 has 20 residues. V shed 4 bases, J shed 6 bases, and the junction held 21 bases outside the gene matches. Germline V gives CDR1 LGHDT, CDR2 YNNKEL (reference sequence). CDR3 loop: CASSPTQRDRVGPWAGELFF. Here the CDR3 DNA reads TGTGCCAGCAGCCCTACACAAAGGGACAGGGTGGGCCCATGGGCCGGGGAGCTGTTTTTT.

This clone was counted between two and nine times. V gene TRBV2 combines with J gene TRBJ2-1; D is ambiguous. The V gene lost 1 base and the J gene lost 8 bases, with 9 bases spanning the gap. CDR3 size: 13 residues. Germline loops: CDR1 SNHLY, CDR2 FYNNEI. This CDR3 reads CASSEVEVYEQFF. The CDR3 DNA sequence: TGTGCCAGCAGTGAAGTCGAGGTCTATGAGCAGTTCTTC.

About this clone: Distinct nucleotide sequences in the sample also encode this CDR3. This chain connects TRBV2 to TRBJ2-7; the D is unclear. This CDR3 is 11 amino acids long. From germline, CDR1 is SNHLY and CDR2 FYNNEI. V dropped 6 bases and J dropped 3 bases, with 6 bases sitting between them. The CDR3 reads CASSPGYEQYF. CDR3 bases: TGTGCCAGCAGCCCGGGCTACGAGCAGTACTTC.

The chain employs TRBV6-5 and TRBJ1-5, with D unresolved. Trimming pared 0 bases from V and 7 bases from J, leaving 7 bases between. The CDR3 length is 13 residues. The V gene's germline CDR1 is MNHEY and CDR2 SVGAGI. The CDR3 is CASSYSGQQPQHF. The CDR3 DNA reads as TGTGCCAGCAGTTACTCGGGCCAGCAGCCCCAGCATTTT.

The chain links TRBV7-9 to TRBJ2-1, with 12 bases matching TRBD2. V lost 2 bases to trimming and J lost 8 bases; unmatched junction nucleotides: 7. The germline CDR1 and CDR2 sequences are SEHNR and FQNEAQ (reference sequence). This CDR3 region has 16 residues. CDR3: CASSLSASGGADEQFF. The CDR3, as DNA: TGTGCCAGCAGCTTATCCGCTAGCGGGGGGGCGGATGAGCAGTTCTTC.

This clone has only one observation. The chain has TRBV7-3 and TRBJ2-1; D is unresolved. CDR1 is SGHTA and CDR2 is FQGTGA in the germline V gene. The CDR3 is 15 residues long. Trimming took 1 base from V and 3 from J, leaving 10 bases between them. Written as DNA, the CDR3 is TGTGCCAGCAGCTTAAATCCCACTCTCTACAATGAGCAGTTCTTC. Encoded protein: CASSLNPTLYNEQFF. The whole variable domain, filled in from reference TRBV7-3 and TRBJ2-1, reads GAGVSQTPSNKVTEKGKYVELRCDPISGHTALYWYRQSLGQGPEFLIYFQGTGAADDSGLPNDRFFAVRPEGSVSTLKIQRTERGDSAVYLCASSLNPTLYNEQFFGPGTRLTVL.

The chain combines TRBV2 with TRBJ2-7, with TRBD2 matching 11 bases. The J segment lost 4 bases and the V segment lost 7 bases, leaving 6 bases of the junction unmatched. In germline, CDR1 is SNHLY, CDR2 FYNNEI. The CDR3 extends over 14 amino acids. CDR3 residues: CASTKGLAVYEQYF. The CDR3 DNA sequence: TGTGCCAGCACGAAGGGACTAGCGGTATACGAGCAGTACTTC.

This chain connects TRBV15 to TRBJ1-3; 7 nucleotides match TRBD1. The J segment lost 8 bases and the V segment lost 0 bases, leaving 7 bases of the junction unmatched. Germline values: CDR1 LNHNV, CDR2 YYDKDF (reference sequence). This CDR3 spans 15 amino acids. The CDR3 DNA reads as TGTGCCACCAGCAGAGATAACAGGGGCGCACACACCATATATTTT. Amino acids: CATSRDNRGAHTIYF. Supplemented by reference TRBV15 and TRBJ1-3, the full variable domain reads DAMVIQNPRYQVTQFGKPVTLSCSQTLNHNVMYWYQQKSSQAPKLLFHYYDKDFNNEADTPDNFQSRRPNTSFCFLDIRSPGLGDTAMYLCATSRDNRGAHTIYFGEGSWLTVV.

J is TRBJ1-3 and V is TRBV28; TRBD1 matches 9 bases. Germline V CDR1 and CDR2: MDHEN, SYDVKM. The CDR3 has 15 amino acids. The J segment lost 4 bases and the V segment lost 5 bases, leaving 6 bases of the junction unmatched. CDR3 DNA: TGTGCCAGCAGTCCATCCGGGACAGGGGGAAACACCATATATTTT. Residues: CASSPSGTGGNTIYF. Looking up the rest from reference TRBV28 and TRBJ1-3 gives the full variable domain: DVKVTQSSRYLVKRTGEKVFLECVQDMDHENMFWYRQDPGLGLRLIYFSYDVKMKEKGDIPEGYSVSREKKERFSLILESASTNQTSMYLCASSPSGTGGNTIYFGEGSWLTVV.

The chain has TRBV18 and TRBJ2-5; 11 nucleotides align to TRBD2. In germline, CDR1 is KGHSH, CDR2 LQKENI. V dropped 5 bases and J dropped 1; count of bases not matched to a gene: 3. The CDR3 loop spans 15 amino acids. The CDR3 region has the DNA TGTGCCAGCTCAGCCACTAGCGGGAGCCAAGAGACCCAGTACTTC. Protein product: CASSATSGSQETQYF.

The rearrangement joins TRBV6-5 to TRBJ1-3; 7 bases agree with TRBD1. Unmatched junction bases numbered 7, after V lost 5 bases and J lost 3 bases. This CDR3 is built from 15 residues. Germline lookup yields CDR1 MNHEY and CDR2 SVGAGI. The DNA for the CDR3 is TGTGCCAGCAGTAGGGGGACAGCCTATGGAAACACCATATATTTT. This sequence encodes CASSRGTAYGNTIYF.

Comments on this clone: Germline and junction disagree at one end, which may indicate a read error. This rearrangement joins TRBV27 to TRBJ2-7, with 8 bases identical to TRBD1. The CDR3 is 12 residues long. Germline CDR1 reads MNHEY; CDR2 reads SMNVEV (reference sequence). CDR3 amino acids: CASSHLTGEINF. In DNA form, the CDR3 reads TGTGCCAGCAGTCACCTGACAGGGGAGATAAACTTC.

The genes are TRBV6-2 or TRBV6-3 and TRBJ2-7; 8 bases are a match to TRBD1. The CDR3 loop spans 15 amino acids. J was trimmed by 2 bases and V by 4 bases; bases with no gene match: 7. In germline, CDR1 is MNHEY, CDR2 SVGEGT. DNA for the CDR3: TGTGCCAGCAGTTTTGGGCCAGGGGGCCCCTACGAGCAGTACTTC. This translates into CASSFGPGGPYEQYF.

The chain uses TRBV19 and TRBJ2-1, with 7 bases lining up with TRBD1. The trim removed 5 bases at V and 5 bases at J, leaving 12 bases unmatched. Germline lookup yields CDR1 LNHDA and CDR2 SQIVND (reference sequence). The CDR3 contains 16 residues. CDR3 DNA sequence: TGTGCCAGTAGTCCCGGAGGACAGGTAGGGCACAATGAGCAGTTCTTC. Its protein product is CASSPGGQVGHNEQFF. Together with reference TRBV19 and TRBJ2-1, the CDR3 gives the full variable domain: DGGITQSPKYLFRKEGQNVTLSCEQNLNHDAMYWYRQDPGQGLRLIYYSQIVNDFQKGDIAEGYSVSREKKESFPLTVTSAQKNPTAFYLCASSPGGQVGHNEQFFGPGTRLTVL.

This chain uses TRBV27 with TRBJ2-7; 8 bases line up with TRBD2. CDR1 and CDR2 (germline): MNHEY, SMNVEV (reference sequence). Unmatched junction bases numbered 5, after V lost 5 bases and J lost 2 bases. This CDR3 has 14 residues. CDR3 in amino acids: CASSVRGGPYEQYF. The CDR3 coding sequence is TGTGCCAGCAGTGTCCGGGGGGGGCCCTACGAGCAGTACTTC.

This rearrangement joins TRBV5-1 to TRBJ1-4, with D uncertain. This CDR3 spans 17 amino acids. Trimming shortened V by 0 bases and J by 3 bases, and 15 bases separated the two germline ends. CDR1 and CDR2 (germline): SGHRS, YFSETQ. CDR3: CASSLETRRLSNEKLFF. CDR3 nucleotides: TGCGCCAGCAGCTTGGAAACTCGGAGGTTATCTAATGAAAAACTGTTTTTT.

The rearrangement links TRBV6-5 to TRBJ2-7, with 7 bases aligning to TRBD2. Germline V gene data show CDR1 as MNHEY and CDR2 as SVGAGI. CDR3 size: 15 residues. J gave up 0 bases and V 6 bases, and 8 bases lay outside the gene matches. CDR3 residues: CASRSLAVHSYEQYF. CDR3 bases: TGTGCCAGCAGGAGTCTAGCGGTCCACTCCTACGAGCAGTACTTC.

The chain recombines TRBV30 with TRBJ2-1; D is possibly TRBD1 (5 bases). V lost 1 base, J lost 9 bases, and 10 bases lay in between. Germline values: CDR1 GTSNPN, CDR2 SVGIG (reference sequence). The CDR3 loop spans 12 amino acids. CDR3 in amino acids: CAWSAQGSEQFF. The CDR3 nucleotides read TGTGCCTGGAGTGCCCAGGGTAGTGAGCAGTTCTTC.